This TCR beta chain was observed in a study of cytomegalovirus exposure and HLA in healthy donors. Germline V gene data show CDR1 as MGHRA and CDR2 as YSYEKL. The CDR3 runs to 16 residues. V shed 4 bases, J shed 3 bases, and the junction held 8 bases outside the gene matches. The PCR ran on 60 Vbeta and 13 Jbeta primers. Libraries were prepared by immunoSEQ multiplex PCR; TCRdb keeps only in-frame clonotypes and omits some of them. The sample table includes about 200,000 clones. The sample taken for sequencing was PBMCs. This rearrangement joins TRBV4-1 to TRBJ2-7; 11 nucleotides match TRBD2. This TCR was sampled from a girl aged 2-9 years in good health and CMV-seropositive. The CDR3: CASSPPNLAGGYEQYF. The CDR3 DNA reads TGCGCCAGCAGCCCACCCAACCTAGCGGGAGGCTACGAGCAGTACTTC.